These 7 T cell receptor beta chains were sequenced from one sample in a study of long-term antiretroviral therapy in people with HIV. Researchers report immunoSEQ v3.0 was run at survey level. The table came from immunoSEQ multiplex PCR; TCRdb's copy has only in-frame clones and leaves some out. The profile shows some 15,000 clones, roughly 80% of them singletons. Sequencing was performed on unsorted PBMCs, taken 0.1 years after starting antiretroviral therapy. The receptors were sampled from a man younger than 35 with HIV.

This rearrangement joins TRBV7-2 to TRBJ2-7; D unclear. Germline loops: CDR1 SGHTA, CDR2 FQGNSA. This CDR3 spans 14 amino acids. V was shortened by 2 bases and J by 0 bases, with 8 bases between the two germline ends. The CDR3 loop reads CASSLFGGSYEQYF. DNA for the CDR3: TGTGCCAGCAGCTTATTCGGCGGCTCCTACGAGCAGTACTTC.

The rearrangement links TRBV30 to TRBJ2-1, with D uncertain. The V gene lost 1 base and the J gene lost 8 bases, with 15 bases spanning the gap. Germline V lookup: CDR1 GTSNPN, CDR2 SVGIG (reference sequence). This CDR3 region has 14 residues. The CDR3 DNA sequence: TGTGCCTGGAGTGGCGGAAGTAGTGCCGATGAGCAGTTCTTC. Residues: CAWSGGSSADEQFF.

In nucleotides, the CDR3 is TGTGCCAGCAGTGGTGAGCGGACAATTCCGAACACCGGGGAGCTGTTTTTT. This encodes CASSGERTIPNTGELFF. The chain joins TRBV6-1 to TRBJ2-2; TRBD1 or TRBD2 may be the D gene (5 bases each). Trimming stripped 4 bases from V and 0 bases from J, with 15 bases between. This CDR3 comprises 17 residues. Per germline, CDR1 MNHNS and CDR2 SASEGT.

This clone is a singleton in its sample. V and J are TRBV19 and TRBJ2-3, with a tentative D call TRBD2 (6 bases). V dropped 5 bases and J dropped 10 bases, with 19 bases sitting between them. The CDR3 has 14 residues. CDR1 is LNHDA and CDR2 is SQIVND in the germline V gene (reference sequence). The CDR3 region has the DNA TGTGCCAGTAGTGCCTCTCGGGGGAGTGCTCCGCAGTATTTT. It encodes CASSASRGSAPQYF.

This clone has more than one count but fewer than ten. This CDR3 is CASSKNYGYTF. DNA of the CDR3: TGTGCCAGTAGTAAAAACTATGGCTACACCTTC. The genes are TRBV19 and TRBJ1-2; D is unclear. This CDR3 has 11 residues. Germline V gene sequence: CDR1 LNHDA, CDR2 SQIVND (reference sequence). Trimming removed 4 bases at V and 2 bases at J, with 2 bases between.

The CDR3 region has the DNA TGTGCCAGCAGTCCTAGTTCATTCCGGGGTGAGCAGTTCTTC. It translates to CASSPSSFRGEQFF. The chain carries TRBV6-5 and TRBJ2-1; maybe TRBD2 (5 bases). V gave up 5 bases and J gave up 9 bases, with 17 bases separating them. The CDR3 runs 14 residues. Germline loops: CDR1 MNHEY, CDR2 SVGAGI.

This clone was counted a single time. The J gene is TRBJ2-1, the V gene TRBV7-2; 11 positions match TRBD1. This CDR3 has 15 amino acids. Losses at the gene ends were 5 bases for V and 4 bases for J; bases not matched to a gene: 4. The germline V gene has CDR1 SGHTA and CDR2 FQGNSA. The CDR3 reads CASSRGQGAYNEQFF. CDR3 bases: TGTGCCAGCAGCCGAGGACAGGGGGCGTACAATGAGCAGTTCTTC. The whole variable domain, remainder taken from reference TRBV7-2 and TRBJ2-1, is GAGVSQSPSNKVTEKGKDVELRCDPISGHTALYWYRQSLGQGLEFLIYFQGNSAPDKSGLPSDRFSAERTGGSVSTLTIQRTQQEDSAVYLCASSRGQGAYNEQFFGPGTRLTVL.